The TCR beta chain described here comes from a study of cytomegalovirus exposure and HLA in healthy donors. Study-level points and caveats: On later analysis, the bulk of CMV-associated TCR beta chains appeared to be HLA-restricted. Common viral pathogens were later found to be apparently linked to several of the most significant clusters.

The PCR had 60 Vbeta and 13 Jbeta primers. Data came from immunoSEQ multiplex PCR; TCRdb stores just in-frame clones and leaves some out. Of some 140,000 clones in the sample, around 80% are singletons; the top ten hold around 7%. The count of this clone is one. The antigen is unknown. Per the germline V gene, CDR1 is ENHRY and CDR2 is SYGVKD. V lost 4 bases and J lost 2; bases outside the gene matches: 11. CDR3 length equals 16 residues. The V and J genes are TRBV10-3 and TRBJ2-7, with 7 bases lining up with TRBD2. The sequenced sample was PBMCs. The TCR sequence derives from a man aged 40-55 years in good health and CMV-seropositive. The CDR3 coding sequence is TGTGCCATCAGTGCAAATACGGGGGGAGCCACCTACGAGCAGTACTTC. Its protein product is CAISANTGGATYEQYF.